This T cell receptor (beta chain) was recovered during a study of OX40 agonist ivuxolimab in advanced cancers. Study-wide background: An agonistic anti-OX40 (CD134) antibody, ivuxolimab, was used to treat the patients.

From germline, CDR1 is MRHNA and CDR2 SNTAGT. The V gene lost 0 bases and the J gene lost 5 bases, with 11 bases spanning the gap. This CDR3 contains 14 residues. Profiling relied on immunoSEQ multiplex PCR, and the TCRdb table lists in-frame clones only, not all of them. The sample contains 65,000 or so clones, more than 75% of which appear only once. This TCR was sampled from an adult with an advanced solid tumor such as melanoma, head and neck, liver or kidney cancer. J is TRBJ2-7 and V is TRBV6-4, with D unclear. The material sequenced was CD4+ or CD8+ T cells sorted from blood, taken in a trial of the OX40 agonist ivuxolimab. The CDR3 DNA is TGTGCCAGCAGTGACTCCCCCAGGATCCACGAGCAGTACTTC. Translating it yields CASSDSPRIHEQYF.